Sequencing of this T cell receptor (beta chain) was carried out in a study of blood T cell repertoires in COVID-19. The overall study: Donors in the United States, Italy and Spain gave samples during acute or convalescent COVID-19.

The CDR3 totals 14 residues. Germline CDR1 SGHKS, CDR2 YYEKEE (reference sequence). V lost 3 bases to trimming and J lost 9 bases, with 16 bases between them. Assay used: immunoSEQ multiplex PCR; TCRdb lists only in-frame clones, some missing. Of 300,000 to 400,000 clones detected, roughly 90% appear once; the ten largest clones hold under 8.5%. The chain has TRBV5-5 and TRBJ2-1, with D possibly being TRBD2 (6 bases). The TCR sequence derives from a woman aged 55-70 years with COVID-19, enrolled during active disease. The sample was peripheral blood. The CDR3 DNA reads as TGTGCCAGCAGCTCCTGGACCCCGGGGGTTGAGCAGTTCTTC. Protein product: CASSSWTPGVEQFF. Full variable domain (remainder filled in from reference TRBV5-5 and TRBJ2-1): DAGVTQSPTHLIKTRGQQVTLRCSPISGHKSVSWYQQVLGQGPQFIFQYYEKEERGRGNFPDRFSARQFPNYSSELNVNALLLGDSALYLCASSSWTPGVEQFFGPGTRLTVL.